A single sample gave rise to the 5 T cell receptor beta chains below, sequenced in a study of blood T cells in healthy people across ages. With a J-beta primer mix and a sample-barcoded 5' primer, a second PCR ran about 7 to 12 cycles. TCRdb passed the 5' RACE reads through MiXCR, listing each CDR3 protein once. The top ten clones hold approximately 10% of a sample with 540,000 or so distinct CDR3 sequences, around 24% of them seen once. These data were likewise used in another study, on T cells of mothers and their children.

Sequenced input: blood. These receptors were collected from a boy aged 5 to 17 in good health.

This chain links TRBV6-2 or TRBV6-3 with TRBJ2-5; 7 nucleotides agree with TRBD2. Judging by the DNA end, TRBJ2-7 fits better; the J call may be wrong. CDR3 size: 14 residues. Germline CDR1 reads MNHEY; CDR2 reads SVGEGT. The CDR3 bases are TGTGCCAGCAGTTACGTGGGAGGGCCCCACGAGCAGTACTTC. Translating gives CASSYVGGPHEQYF.

The V gene is TRBV29-1, the J gene TRBJ2-3; D unclear. V lost 7 bases to trimming and J lost 2 bases, with 7 bases between them. The germline V gene has CDR1 SQVTM and CDR2 ANQGSEA. This CDR3 has 11 amino acids. CDR3 nucleotides: TGCAGCGCCTCCCTCACAGATACGCAGTATTTT. It is translated as CSASLTDTQYF.

This clonotype was counted ten times or more. The chain employs TRBV5-1 and TRBJ2-1, with 16 bases identical to TRBD2. The ends lost 4 bases at V and 4 bases at J; junction bases unmatched: 5. CDR1 SGHRS and CDR2 YFSETQ come from the germline V gene. The CDR3 spans 17 residues. CDR3 loop: CASSTGTSGREYNEQFF. The CDR3 region has the DNA TGCGCCAGCAGCACCGGGACTAGCGGGAGGGAGTACAATGAGCAGTTCTTC.

Many counts were recorded for this clonotype. The V gene is TRBV3-1, the J gene TRBJ1-1; 7 bases map to TRBD1. Germline CDR1 reads LGHDT; CDR2 reads YNNKEL (reference sequence). This CDR3 spans 16 amino acids. Germline trimming cut 3 bases from V and 1 base from J; bases unmatched to any gene: 8. This CDR3 is CASSHQGQRWNTEAFF. CDR3 sequence (DNA): TGTGCCAGCAGCCATCAGGGACAGCGGTGGAACACTGAAGCTTTCTTT.

This clonotype was seen only once. This rearrangement joins TRBV27 to TRBJ2-4, with D perhaps TRBD1 or TRBD2 (5 bases each). CDR3 length: 12 amino acids. Germline V CDR1 and CDR2: MNHEY, SMNVEV (reference sequence). V dropped 5 bases and J dropped 15 bases, with 17 bases sitting between them. CDR3 amino acids: CASSPQVGVLYF. The DNA of the CDR3 is TGTGCCAGCAGTCCCCAGGTGGGGGTTCTGTACTTC.